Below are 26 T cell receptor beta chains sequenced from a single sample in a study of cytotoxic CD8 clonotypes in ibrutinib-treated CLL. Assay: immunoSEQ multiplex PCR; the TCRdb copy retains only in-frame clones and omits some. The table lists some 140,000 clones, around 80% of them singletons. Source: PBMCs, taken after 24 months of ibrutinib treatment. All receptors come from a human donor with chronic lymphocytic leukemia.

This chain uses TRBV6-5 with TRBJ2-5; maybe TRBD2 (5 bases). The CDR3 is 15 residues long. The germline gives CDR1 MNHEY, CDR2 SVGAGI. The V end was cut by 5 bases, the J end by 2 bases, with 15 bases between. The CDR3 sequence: CASSKTRGGQETQYF. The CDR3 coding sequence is TGTGCCAGCAGTAAAACTAGAGGCGGGCAAGAGACCCAGTACTTC.

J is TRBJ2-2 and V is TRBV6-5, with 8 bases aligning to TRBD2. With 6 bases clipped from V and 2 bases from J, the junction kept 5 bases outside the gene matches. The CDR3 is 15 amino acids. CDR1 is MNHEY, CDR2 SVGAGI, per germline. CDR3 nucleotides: TGTGCCAGCAGGCCGGGAGGGGCCAACACCGGGGAGCTGTTTTTT. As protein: CASRPGGANTGELFF.

CDR3 in amino acids: CASTYIFSGDLYEQYF. DNA for the CDR3: TGTGCCAGCACCTACATATTTTCTGGGGACCTCTACGAGCAGTACTTC. The rearrangement uses TRBV6-6 and TRBJ2-7; D possibly uses TRBD1 or TRBD2 (5 bases each). Per the germline V gene, CDR1 is MNHNY and CDR2 is SVGAGI (reference sequence). V lost 7 bases and J 3 bases, leaving 22 bases between the germline ends. CDR3 length: 16 amino acids.

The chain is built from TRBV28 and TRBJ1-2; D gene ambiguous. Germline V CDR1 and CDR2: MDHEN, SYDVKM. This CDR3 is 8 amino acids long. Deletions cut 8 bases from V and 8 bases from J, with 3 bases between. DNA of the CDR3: TGTGCCAGCGGGGGCTACACCTTC. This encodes CASGGYTF.

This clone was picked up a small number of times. The CDR3 DNA reads TGTGCCAGCGGTATCTGGGGGGCAGGGACCGGGGAGCTGTTTTTT. Its protein product is CASGIWGAGTGELFF. The V gene is TRBV2, the J gene TRBJ2-2; D is perhaps TRBD1 or TRBD2 (6 bases each). The V gene's germline CDR1 is SNHLY and CDR2 FYNNEI. Trimming pared 8 bases from V and 5 bases from J, leaving 18 bases between. CDR3 length: 15 residues.

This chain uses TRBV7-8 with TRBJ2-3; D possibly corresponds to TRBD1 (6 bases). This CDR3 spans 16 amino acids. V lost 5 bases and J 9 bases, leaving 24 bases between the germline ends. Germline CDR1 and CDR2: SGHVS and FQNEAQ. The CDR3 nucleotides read TGTGCCAGCAGCCCGGACAGACTTATGGGCGCGTCAACGCAGTATTTT. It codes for CASSPDRLMGASTQYF.

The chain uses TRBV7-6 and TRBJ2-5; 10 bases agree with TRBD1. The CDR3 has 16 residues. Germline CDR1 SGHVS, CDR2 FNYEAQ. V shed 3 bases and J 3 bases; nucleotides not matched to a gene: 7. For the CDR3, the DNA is TGTGCCAGCAGCTTGTCCGGGACAGGGGTAAAAGAGACCCAGTACTTC. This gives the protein CASSLSGTGVKETQYF.

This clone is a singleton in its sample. This chain's CDR3 is CASSVRGFRWEKLFF. The CDR3 bases are TGTGCCAGCAGTGTCCGGGGCTTTAGGTGGGAAAAACTGTTTTTT. The V gene is TRBV25-1, the J gene TRBJ1-4, with D possibly matching TRBD1 (5 bases). CDR3 length: 15 residues. CDR1 and CDR2 (germline): MGHDK, SYGVNS. The V and J ends lost 4 bases and 8 bases respectively, with 17 bases between them. The complete variable domain, with remaining parts taken from reference TRBV25-1 and TRBJ1-4, reads EADIYQTPRYLVIGTGKKITLECSQTMGHDKMYWYQQDPGMELHLIHYSYGVNSTEKGDLSSESTVSRIRTEHFPLTLESARPSHTSQYLCASSVRGFRWEKLFFGSGTQLSVL.

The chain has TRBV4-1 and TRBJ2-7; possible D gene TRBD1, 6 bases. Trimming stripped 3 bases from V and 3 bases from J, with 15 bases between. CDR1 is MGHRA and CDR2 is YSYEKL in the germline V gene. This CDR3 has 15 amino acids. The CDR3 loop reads CASSQEPDRYYEQYF. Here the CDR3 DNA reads TGCGCCAGCAGCCAGGAACCGGACAGATACTACGAGCAGTACTTC.

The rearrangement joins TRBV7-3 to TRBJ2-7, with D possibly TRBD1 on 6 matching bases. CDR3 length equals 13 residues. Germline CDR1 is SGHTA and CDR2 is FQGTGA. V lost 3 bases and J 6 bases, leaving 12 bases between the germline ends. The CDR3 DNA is TGTGCCAGCAGCTTTCAGGGGAACCTCGAGCAGTACTTC. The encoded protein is CASSFQGNLEQYF.

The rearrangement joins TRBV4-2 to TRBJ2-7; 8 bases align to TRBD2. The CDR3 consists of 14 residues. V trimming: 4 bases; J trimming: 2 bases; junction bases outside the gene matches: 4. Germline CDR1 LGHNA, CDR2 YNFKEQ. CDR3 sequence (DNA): TGTGCCAGCAGCCGGGAGCGGGGGACCTACGAGCAGTACTTC. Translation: CASSRERGTYEQYF.

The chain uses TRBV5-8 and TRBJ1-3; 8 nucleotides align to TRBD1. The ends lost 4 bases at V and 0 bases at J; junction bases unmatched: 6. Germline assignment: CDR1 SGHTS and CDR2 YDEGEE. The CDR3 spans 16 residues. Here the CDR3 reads CASSLYGTGSGNTIYF. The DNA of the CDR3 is TGTGCCAGCAGCCTTTACGGGACAGGCTCTGGAAACACCATATATTTT.

DNA of the CDR3: TGTGCCAGCAGTGACGGGACAATGAGGAATCAGCCCCAGCATTTT. It specifies CASSDGTMRNQPQHF. The chain joins TRBV25-1 to TRBJ1-5, with D possibly being TRBD1 (6 bases). The CDR3 sequence is 15 residues long. CDR1 is MGHDK and CDR2 is SYGVNS in the germline V gene. V was pared by 3 bases and J by 4 bases, with 13 bases between.

CDR3 coding DNA: TGTGCCAGCTCACCCAGGCTATTGGGACAGGGGCCGGATACCCTCCACTTT. This encodes CASSPRLLGQGPDTLHF. The chain has TRBV18 and TRBJ1-6; 10 bases are a match to TRBD1. This CDR3 spans 17 amino acids. Germline trimming cut 3 bases from V and 14 bases from J; bases unmatched to any gene: 16. Germline lookup yields CDR1 KGHSH and CDR2 LQKENI.

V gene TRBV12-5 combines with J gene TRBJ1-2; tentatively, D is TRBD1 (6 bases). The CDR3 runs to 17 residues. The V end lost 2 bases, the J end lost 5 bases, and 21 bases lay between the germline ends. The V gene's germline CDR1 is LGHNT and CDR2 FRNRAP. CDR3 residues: CASGLFFPDSLEYGYTF. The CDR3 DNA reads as TGTGCTAGTGGTTTGTTTTTCCCGGACAGTCTCGAATATGGCTACACCTTC.

The CDR3 region is CASSNRPTGNYGYTF. The DNA for the CDR3 is TGTGCCAGCAGTAACCGCCCGACAGGGAACTATGGCTACACCTTC. This chain links TRBV6-5 with TRBJ1-2; 7 nucleotides align to TRBD1. CDR1 is MNHEY, CDR2 SVGAGI, per germline. The CDR3 runs to 15 residues. V was clipped by 5 bases and J by 2 bases; unmatched bases: 8.

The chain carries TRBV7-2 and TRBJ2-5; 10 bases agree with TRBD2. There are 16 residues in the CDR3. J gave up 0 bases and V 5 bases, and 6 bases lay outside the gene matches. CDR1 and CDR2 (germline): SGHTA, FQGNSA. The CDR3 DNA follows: TGTGCCAGCAGCCCTGGACTAGCGGCGAACCAAGAGACCCAGTACTTC. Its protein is CASSPGLAANQETQYF.

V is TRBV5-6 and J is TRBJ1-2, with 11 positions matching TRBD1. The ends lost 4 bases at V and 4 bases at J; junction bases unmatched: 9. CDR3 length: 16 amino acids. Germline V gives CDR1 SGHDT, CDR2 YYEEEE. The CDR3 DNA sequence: TGTGCCAGCAGCCCACGGACAGGGGGCGATTTCTATGGCTACACCTTC. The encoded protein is CASSPRTGGDFYGYTF.

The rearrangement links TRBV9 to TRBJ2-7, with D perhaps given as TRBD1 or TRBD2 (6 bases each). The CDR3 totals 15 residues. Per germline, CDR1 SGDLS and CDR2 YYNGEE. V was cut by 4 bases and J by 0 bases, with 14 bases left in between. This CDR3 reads CASSRTGRGSYEQYF. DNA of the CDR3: TGTGCCAGCAGCCGTACAGGGCGGGGCTCCTACGAGCAGTACTTC. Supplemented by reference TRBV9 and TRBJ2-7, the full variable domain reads DSGVTQTPKHLITATGQRVTLRCSPRSGDLSVYWYQQSLDQGLQFLIQYYNGEERAKGNILERFSAQQFPDLHSELNLSSLELGDSALYFCASSRTGRGSYEQYFGPGTRLTVT.

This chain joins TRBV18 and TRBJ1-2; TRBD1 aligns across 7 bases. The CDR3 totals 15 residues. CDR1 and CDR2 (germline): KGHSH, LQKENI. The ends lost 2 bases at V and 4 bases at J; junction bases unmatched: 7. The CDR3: CASSPIGDSLYGYTF. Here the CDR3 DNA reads TGTGCCAGCTCACCAATTGGGGACAGTCTCTATGGCTACACCTTC.

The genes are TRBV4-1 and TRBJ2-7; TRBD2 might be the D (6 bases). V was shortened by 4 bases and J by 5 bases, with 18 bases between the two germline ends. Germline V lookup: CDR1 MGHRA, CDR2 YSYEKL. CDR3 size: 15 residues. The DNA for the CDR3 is TGCGCCAGCAGCCCTACCAGGAGGGGAGTACACGAGCAGTACTTC. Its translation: CASSPTRRGVHEQYF.

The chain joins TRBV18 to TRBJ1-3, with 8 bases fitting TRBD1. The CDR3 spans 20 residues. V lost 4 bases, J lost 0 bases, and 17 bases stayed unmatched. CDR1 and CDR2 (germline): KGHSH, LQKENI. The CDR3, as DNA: TGTGCCAGCTCACAAATACCGGGACAGGCGACGAGCCGCTCTGGAAACACCATATATTTT. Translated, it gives CASSQIPGQATSRSGNTIYF.

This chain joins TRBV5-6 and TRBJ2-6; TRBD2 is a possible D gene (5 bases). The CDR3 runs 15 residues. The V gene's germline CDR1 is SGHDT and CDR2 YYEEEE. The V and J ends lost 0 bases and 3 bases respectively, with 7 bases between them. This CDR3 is CASSLGGFGANVLTF. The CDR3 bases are TGTGCCAGCAGCTTGGGAGGGTTTGGGGCCAACGTCCTGACTTTC.

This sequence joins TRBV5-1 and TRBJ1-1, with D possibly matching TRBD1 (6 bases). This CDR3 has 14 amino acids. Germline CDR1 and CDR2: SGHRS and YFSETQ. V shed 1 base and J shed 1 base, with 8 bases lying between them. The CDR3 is CASSLLTGNTEAFF. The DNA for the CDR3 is TGCGCCAGCAGCTTGTTGACAGGGAACACTGAAGCTTTCTTT.

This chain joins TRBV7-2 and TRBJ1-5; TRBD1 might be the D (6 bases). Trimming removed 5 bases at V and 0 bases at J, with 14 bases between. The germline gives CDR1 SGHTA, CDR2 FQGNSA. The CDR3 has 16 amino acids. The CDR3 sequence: CASSQDRINSNQPQHF. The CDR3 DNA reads TGTGCCAGCAGCCAGGACAGAATTAATAGCAATCAGCCCCAGCATTTT.

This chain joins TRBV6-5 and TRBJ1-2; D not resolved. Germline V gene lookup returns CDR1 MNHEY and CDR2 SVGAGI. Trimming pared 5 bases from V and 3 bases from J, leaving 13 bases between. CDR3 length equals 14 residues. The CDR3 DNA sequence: TGTGCCAGCAGTGATCGGGGTTTGGACTATGGCTACACCTTC. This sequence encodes CASSDRGLDYGYTF.